This TCR beta chain was found in a study of T cell responses to AZD1222 COVID-19 vaccine. Study outcomes and limitations: White British ancestry dominated among donors, who included more females, and clonal diversity was possibly underestimated. The number of AZD1222 recipients seropositive at baseline was only six.

Assay: immunoSEQ multiplex PCR; the TCRdb copy retains only in-frame clones and omits some. The sample consists of about 140,000 clones, over 85% of them appearing once. Worth noting for this clone: As yet, its antigen is unknown.

The CDR3 has 17 residues. After removal of 2 bases from V and 2 bases from J, the junction contained 9 bases not matched to a gene. Germline CDR1 reads SNHLY; CDR2 reads FYNNEI. Sequencing used peripheral blood, obtained on day 0 of AZD1222 vaccination. This TCR came from an adult in good health. This chain joins TRBV2 and TRBJ1-5; 7 positions match TRBD1. The CDR3 coding sequence is TGTGCCAGCAGTGAACAGGGGAAAACAGGGGGCAATCAGCCCCAGCATTTT. Protein sequence: CASSEQGKTGGNQPQHF.